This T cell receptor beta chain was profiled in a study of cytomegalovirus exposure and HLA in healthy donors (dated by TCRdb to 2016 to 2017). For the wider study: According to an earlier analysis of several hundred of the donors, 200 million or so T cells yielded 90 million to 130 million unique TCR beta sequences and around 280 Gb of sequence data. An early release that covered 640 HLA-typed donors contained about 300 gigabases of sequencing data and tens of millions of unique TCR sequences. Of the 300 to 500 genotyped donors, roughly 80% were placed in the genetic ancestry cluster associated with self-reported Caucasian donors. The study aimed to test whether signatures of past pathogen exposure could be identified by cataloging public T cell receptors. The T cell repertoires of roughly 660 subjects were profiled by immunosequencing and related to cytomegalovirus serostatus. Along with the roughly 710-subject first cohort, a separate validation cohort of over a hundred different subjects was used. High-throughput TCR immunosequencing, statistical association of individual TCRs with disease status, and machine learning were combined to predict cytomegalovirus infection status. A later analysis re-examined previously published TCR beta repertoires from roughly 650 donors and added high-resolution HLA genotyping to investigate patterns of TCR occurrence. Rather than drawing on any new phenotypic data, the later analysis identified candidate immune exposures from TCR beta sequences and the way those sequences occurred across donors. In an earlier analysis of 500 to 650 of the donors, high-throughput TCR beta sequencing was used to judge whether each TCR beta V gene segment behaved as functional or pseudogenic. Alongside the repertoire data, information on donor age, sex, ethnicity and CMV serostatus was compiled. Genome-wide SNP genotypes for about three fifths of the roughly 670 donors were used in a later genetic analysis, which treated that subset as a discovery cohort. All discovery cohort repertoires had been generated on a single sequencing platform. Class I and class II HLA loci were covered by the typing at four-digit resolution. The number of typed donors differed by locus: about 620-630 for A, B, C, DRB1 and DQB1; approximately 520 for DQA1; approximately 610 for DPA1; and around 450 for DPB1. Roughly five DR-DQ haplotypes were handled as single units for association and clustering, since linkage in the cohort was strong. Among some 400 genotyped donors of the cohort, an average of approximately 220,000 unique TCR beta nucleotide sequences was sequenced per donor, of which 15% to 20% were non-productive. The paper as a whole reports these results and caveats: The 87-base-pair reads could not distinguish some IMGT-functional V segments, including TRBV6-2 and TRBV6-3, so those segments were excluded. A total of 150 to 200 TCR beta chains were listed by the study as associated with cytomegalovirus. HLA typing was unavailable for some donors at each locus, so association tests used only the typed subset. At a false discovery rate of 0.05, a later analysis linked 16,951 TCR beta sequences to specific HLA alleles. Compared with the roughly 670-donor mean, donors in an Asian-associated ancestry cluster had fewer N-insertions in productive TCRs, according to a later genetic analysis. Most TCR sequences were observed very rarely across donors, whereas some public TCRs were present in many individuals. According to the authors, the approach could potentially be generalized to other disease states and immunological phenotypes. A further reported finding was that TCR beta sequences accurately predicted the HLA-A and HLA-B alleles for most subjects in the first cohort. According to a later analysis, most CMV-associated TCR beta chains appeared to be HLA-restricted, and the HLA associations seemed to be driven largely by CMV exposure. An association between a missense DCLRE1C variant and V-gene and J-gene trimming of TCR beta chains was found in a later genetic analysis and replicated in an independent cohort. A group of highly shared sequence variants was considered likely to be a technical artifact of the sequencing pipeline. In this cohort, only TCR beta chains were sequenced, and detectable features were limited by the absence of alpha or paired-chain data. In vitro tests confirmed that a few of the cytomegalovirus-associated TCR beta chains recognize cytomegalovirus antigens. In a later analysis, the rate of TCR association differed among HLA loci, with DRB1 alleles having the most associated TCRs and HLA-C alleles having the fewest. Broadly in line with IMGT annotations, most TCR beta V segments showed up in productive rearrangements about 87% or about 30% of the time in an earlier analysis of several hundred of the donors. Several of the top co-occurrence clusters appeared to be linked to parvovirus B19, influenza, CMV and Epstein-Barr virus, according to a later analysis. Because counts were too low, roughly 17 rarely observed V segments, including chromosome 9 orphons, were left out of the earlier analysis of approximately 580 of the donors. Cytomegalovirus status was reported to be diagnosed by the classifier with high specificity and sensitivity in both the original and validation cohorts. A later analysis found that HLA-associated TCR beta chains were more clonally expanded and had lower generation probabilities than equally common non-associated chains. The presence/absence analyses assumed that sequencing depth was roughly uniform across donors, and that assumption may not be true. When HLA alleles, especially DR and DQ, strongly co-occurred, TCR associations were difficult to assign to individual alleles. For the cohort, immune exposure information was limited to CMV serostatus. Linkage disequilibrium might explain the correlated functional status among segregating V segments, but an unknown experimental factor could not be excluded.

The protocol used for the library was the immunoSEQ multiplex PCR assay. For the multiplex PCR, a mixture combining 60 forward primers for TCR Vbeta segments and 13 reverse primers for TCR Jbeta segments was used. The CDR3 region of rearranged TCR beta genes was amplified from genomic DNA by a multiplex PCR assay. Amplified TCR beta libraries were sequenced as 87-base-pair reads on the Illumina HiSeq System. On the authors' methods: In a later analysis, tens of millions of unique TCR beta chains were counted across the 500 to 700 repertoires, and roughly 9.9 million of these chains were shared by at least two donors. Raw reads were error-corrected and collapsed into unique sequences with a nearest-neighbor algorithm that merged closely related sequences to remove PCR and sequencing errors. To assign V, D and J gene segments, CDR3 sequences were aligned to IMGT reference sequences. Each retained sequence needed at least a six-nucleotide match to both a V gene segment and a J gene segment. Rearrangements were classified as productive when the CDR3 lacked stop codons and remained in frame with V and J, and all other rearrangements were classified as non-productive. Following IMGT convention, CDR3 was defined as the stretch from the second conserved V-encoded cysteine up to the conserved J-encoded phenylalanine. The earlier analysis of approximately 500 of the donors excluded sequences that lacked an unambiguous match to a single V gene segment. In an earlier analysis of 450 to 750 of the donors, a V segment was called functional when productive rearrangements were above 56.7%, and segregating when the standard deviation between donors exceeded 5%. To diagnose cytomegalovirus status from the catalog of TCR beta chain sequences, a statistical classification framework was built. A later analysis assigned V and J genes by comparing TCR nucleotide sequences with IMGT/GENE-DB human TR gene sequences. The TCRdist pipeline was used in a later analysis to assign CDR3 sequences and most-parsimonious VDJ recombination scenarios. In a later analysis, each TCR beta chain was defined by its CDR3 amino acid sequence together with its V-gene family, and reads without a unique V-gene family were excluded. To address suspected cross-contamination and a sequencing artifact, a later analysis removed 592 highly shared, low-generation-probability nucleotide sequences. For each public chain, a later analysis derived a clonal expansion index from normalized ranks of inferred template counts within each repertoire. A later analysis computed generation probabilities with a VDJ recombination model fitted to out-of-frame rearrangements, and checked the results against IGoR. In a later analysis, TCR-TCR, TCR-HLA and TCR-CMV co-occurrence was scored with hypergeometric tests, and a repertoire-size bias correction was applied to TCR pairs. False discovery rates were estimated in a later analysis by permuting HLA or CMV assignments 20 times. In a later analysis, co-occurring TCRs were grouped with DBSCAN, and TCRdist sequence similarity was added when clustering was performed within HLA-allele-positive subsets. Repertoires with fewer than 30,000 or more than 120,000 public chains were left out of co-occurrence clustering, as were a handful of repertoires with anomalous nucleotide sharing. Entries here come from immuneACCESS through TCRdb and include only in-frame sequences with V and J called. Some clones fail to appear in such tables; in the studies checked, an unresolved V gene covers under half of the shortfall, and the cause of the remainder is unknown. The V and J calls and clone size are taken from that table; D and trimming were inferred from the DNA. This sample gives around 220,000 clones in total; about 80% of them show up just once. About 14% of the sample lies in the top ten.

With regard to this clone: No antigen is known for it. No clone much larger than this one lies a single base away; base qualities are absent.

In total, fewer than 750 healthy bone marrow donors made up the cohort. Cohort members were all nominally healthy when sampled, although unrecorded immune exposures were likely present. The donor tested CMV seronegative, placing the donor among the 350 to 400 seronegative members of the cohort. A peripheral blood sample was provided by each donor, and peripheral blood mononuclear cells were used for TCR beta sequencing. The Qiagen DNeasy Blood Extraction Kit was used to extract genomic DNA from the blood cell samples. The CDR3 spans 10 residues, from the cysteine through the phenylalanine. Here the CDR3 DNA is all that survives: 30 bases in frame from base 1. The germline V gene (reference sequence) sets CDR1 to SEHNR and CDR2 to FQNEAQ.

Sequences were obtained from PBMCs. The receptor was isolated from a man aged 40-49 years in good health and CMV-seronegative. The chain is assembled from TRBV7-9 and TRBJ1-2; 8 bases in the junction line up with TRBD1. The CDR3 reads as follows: CGQGAGGYTF. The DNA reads TGTGGGCAGGGGGCGGGGGGCTACACCTTC.